Shown below are 14 T cell receptor beta chains from a single sample sequenced in a study of T-cell memory formation after mild COVID-19 (dated by TCRdb to 2020 to 2023). The library was produced with 5' RACE. Data came from an Illumina NovaSeq 6000. TCRdb ran its own pipeline on the public reads, namely fastp trimming at Q25 and MiXCR clone calling, and kept in-frame beta chains. Entries are consolidated by CDR3 protein sequence, retaining the most common genes and DNA. Counted in this sample were 450,000 to 650,000 distinct CDR3 sequences; about a fifth of them appeared once. Of the sample, about an eighth falls within the top ten clones. The source material was PBMCs or a T cell subset sorted from them (not recorded which). The receptor set was obtained from an adult woman who had mild COVID-19 (a few samples of this study predate the infection). The sample titles of this study are shuffled in the database, so cell type and time point are left out; the donor was told from shared clones.

This clonotype showed up just a few times. The chain carries TRBV9 and TRBJ1-2; D gene unclear. Trimming cost V 3 bases and J 8 bases, with 14 bases left between them. The germline V gene encodes CDR1 SGDLS and CDR2 YYNGEE. There are 13 residues in the CDR3. CDR3 bases: TGTGCCAGCAGCGCCCCAGAATCGCCCGGCTACACCTTC. Translation gives CASSAPESPGYTF.

There are many counts of this clonotype. This chain connects TRBV7-3 to TRBJ2-5, with D perhaps assigned TRBD1 or TRBD2 (5 bases each). The CDR3 sequence is 13 residues long. Germline V gene data show CDR1 as SGHTA and CDR2 as FQGTGA. Trimming cost V 5 bases and J 5 bases, with 12 bases left between them. The CDR3: CASSRDRAETQYF. The CDR3 DNA reads TGTGCCAGCAGCCGGGACCGCGCGGAGACCCAGTACTTC.

The CDR3 sequence: CASSLATGRGGTGELFF. CDR3 in DNA: TGTGCCAGCAGCTTAGCGACCGGCAGGGGAGGGACCGGGGAGCTGTTTTTT. V usage is TRBV7-9 and J usage is TRBJ2-2, with D tentatively TRBD2 (7 bases). Germline V gives CDR1 SEHNR, CDR2 FQNEAQ (reference sequence). CDR3 size: 17 residues. The ends were cut back, 0 bases at V and 5 bases at J, with 16 bases in the middle.

The V and J genes are TRBV25-1 and TRBJ1-2; D is possibly TRBD1 (6 bases). The length of the CDR3 is 14 residues. The germline gives CDR1 MGHDK, CDR2 SYGVNS. Trimming took 4 bases from V and 4 from J, leaving 13 bases between them. This CDR3 reads CASSAARGIYGYTF. CDR3 in DNA: TGTGCCAGCAGTGCGGCCAGGGGAATCTATGGCTACACCTTC.

The chain is built from TRBV9 and TRBJ2-1; TRBD2 might be the D (5 bases). CDR3 length: 16 residues. Germline lookup yields CDR1 SGDLS and CDR2 YYNGEE. V was shortened by 0 bases and J by 4 bases, with 14 bases between the two germline ends. The CDR3 bases are TGTGCCAGCAGCGTAGACGGGGTCCGTTCTTACAATGAGCAGTTCTTC. It is translated as CASSVDGVRSYNEQFF.

The sample holds a few counts of this clonotype. The chain joins TRBV5-1 to TRBJ1-1; no definite D call. This CDR3 is built from 15 residues. Germline assignment: CDR1 SGHRS and CDR2 YFSETQ. Trimming took off 0 bases at V and 1 base at J, with 10 bases between the two ends. In DNA form, the CDR3 reads TGCGCCAGCAGCTTGGGACGGATAGAGAACACTGAAGCTTTCTTT. Translating gives CASSLGRIENTEAFF. Full variable domain (rest looked up from reference TRBV5-1 and TRBJ1-1): KAGVTQTPRYLIKTRGQQVTLSCSPISGHRSVSWYQQTPGQGLQFLFEYFSETQRNKGNFPGRFSGRQFSNSRSEMNVSTLELGDSALYLCASSLGRIENTEAFFGQGTRLTVV.

The gene calls are TRBV6-2 or TRBV6-3 and TRBJ1-4; D uncertain. Per germline, CDR1 MNHEY and CDR2 SVGEGT. V was trimmed by 2 bases and J by 6 bases, leaving 16 bases between them. The CDR3 consists of 16 residues. The CDR3 bases are TGTGCCAGCAGTTACGAGTGGACGTTGGAGGATGAAAAACTGTTTTTT. This codes for CASSYEWTLEDEKLFF.

The rearrangement uses TRBV5-5 and TRBJ2-5, with D possibly TRBD1 on 5 matching bases. The CDR3 sequence is 14 residues long. Germline V lookup: CDR1 SGHKS, CDR2 YYEKEE (reference sequence). V was clipped by 4 bases and J by 1 base, with 11 bases between them. The CDR3 region has the DNA TGTGCCAGCAGCCCCCGACAGACCCAAGAGACCCAGTACTTC. The encoded protein is CASSPRQTQETQYF.

V usage is TRBV12-3 or TRBV12-4 and J usage is TRBJ2-5, with TRBD1 as a possible D gene (5 bases). The CDR3 is made up of 14 amino acids. V lost 6 bases, J lost 5 bases, and 16 bases lay in between. CDR3 bases: TGTGCCAGCAGGTCCGGCAGGGTTGGGGAGACCCAGTACTTC. This translates into CASRSGRVGETQYF.

The V call is TRBV30, the J call TRBJ1-1; weak D call: TRBD1 (6 bases). CDR1 is GTSNPN, CDR2 SVGIG, per germline (reference sequence). Trimming shortened V by 1 base and J by 0 bases, and 6 bases separated the two germline ends. The CDR3 has 13 amino acids. The CDR3 coding sequence is TGTGCCTGGAGTGGGACAGTGAACACTGAAGCTTTCTTT. Translating it yields CAWSGTVNTEAFF. The full variable domain, with the rest looked up from reference TRBV30 and TRBJ1-1, is SQTIHQWPATLVQPVGSPLSLECTVEGTSNPNLYWYRQAAGRGLQLLFYSVGIGQISSEVPQNLSASRPQDRQFILSSKKLLLSDSGFYLCAWSGTVNTEAFFGQGTRLTVV.

The sample holds a few counts of this clonotype. This chain links TRBV19 with TRBJ1-3; 7 bases are a match to TRBD1. Germline values: CDR1 LNHDA, CDR2 SQIVND (reference sequence). CDR3 length: 16 residues. The J segment lost 2 bases and the V segment lost 5 bases, leaving 9 bases of the junction unmatched. The CDR3 DNA sequence: TGTGCCAGTAGTCGACTCCTGACAGGGACTGGAAACACCATATATTTT. Amino acid sequence: CASSRLLTGTGNTIYF.

A single count supports this clonotype. This CDR3 reads CATSDGRGDPHNEQFF. In nucleotides, the CDR3 is TGTGCCACCAGTGACGGGCGGGGAGACCCCCACAATGAGCAGTTCTTC. The V and J genes are TRBV24-1 and TRBJ2-1, with D possibly being TRBD2 (6 bases). The V gene lost 4 bases and the J gene lost 5 bases, with 17 bases spanning the gap. Germline V gives CDR1 KGHDR, CDR2 SFDVKD. This CDR3 region has 16 residues.

The V call is TRBV2, the J call TRBJ2-2, with D possibly matching TRBD2 (5 bases). The CDR3 spans 13 residues. The germline V gene encodes CDR1 SNHLY and CDR2 FYNNEI. V lost 8 bases, J lost 3 bases, and 10 bases lay in between. The CDR3 here is CASQTRDTGELFF. Here the CDR3 DNA reads TGTGCCAGCCAAACTAGGGACACCGGGGAGCTGTTTTTT. The complete variable domain, with remaining parts taken from reference TRBV2 and TRBJ2-2, reads EPEVTQTPSHQVTQMGQEVILRCVPISNHLYFYWYRQILGQKVEFLVSFYNNEISEKSEIFDDQFSVERPDGSNFTLKIRSTKLEDSAMYFCASQTRDTGELFFGEGSRLTVL.

The rearrangement links TRBV7-2 to TRBJ2-7, with 8 bases identical to TRBD1. Germline V lookup: CDR1 SGHTA, CDR2 FQGNSA. The CDR3 spans 16 residues. J was trimmed by 0 bases and V by 5 bases; bases with no gene match: 9. The CDR3: CASSVRGQVPSYEQYF. The CDR3 DNA reads TGTGCCAGCAGCGTTAGGGGACAGGTGCCCTCCTACGAGCAGTACTTC.